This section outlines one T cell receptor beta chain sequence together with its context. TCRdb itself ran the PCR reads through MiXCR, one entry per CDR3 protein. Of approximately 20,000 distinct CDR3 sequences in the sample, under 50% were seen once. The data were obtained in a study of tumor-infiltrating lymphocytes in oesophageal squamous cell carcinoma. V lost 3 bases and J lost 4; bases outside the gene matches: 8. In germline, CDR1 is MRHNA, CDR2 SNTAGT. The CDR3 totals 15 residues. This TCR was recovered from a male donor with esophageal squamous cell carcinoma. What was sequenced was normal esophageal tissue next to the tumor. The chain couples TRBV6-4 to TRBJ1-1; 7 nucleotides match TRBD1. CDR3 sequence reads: CASSEGTTGATEAFF. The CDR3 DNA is TGTGCCAGCAGTGAAGGGACCACAGGGGCCACTGAAGCTTTCTTT.